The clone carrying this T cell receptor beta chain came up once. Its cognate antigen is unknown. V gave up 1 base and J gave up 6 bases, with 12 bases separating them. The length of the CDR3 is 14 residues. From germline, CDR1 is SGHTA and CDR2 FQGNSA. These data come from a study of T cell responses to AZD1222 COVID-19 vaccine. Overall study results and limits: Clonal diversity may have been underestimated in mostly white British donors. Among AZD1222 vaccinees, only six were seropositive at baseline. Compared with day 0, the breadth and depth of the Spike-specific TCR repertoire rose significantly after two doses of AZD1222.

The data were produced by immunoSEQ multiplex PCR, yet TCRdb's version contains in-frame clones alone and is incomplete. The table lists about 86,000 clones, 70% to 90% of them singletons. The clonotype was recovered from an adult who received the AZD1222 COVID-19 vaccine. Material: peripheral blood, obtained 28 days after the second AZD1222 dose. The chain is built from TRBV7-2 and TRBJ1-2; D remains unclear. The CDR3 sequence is CASSLGRGRDGYTF. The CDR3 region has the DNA TGTGCCAGCAGCTTAGGTCGCGGTAGGGATGGCTACACCTTC.